A selection of T cell receptor beta chains follows, all from one sample in a study of T cell clonotyping in hematopoietic cell transplantation. Here immunoSEQ multiplex PCR was the method, and the copy in TCRdb shows in-frame clones only, minus some. Of 40,000 to 55,000 clones in the sample, roughly 94% were seen once. Sample: peripheral blood mononuclear cells. All receptors derive from a woman between 45 and 60 years old in good health. Some clones in this sample may be carry-over from other donors' samples. CDR3s include the opening cysteine and the closing phenylalanine or tryptophan. A D gene is named only where the DNA matches it firmly. Clone sizes are given selectively: once, few, many, or a class where the clone is expanded.

>TRBJ1-1|TRBV11-3|NA|NA
CASSLDRGHSTEAFF
TGTGCCAGCAGCTTGGACCGTGGGCACTCGACTGAAGCTTTCTTT
>TRBJ2-1|TRBV5-5|TRBD2|NA
CASSLPSGGARNEQFF
TGTGCCAGCAGCTTGCCGAGCGGGGGGGCAAGGAATGAGCAGTTCTTC
>TRBJ1-2|TRBV2|TRBD1|NA
CASSEGTGTNYGYTF
TGTGCCAGCAGTGAGGGGACAGGGACCAACTATGGCTACACCTTC
>TRBJ1-1|TRBV6-5|TRBD1|once
CASSYSTGTGSRAFF
TGTGCCAGCAGTTACTCCACCGGGACAGGGTCTCGGGCTTTCTTT
>TRBJ2-7|TRBV29-1|NA|NA
CSARIGVYF
TGCAGCGCCCGGATAGGGGTTTACTTC
>TRBJ2-1|TRBV20-1|NA|NA
CSARETQRQFF
TGCAGTGCTAGAGAAACGCAGAGGCAGTTCTTC
>TRBJ2-3|TRBV27|NA|NA
CASRKLSTDTQYF
TGTGCCAGCAGGAAACTGAGCACAGATACGCAGTATTTT
>TRBJ1-1|TRBV7-2|NA|once
CACRVLPHTEAFF
TGTGCCTGTCGAGTCCTTCCTCACACTGAAGCTTTCTTT
>TRBJ1-1|TRBV29-1|TRBD1|NA
CSVWPGQRGTEAFF
TGCAGCGTTTGGCCGGGACAGCGGGGCACTGAAGCTTTCTTT
>TRBJ1-2|TRBV5-1|NA|NA
CASSLVGEGYTF
TGCGCCAGCAGCTTGGTAGGGGAGGGCTACACCTTC
>TRBJ2-1|TRBV9|TRBD2|once
CASSVGGSGDNEQFF
TGTGCCAGCAGCGTAGGCGGTAGCGGGGACAATGAGCAGTTCTTC
>TRBJ1-3|TRBV5-1|NA|once
CASRSGDGGNTIYF
TGCGCCAGCAGGTCTGGAGACGGTGGAAACACCATATATTTT
>TRBJ2-3|TRBV7-8|NA|NA
CASSKELSTDTQYF
TGTGCCAGCAGCAAAGAACTCAGCACAGATACGCAGTATTTT
>TRBJ1-1|TRBV7-3|NA|NA
CASSLRGISTEAFF
TGTGCCAGCAGCTTAAGAGGTATAAGCACTGAAGCTTTCTTT
>TRBJ1-2|TRBV28|NA|NA
CASSDRWRSGYTF
TGTGCCAGCAGTGACAGGTGGAGGAGTGGCTACACCTTC
>TRBJ1-2|TRBV28|TRBD1|NA
CARQGRRGYTF
TGTGCCAGACAGGGGCGGCGTGGCTACACCTTC
>TRBJ1-2|TRBV9|NA|NA
CASRHPPPRIANYGYTF
TGTGCCAGCAGGCATCCGCCTCCCAGAATCGCTAACTATGGCTACACCTTC
>TRBJ1-6|TRBV2|NA|NA
CASSRGESPLHF
TGTGCCAGCAGCCGCGGGGAATCACCCCTCCACTTT
>TRBJ2-5|TRBV7-2|TRBD2|NA
CASSPRGQETQYF
TGTGCCAGCAGCCCGCGGGGGCAAGAGACCCAGTACTTC
>TRBJ2-2|TRBV6-6|NA|NA
CASSWDGTNTGELFF
TGTGCCAGCAGTTGGGACGGGACGAACACCGGGGAGCTGTTTTTT
>TRBJ2-3|TRBV7-2|TRBD2|NA
CASSLTGGYTQYF
TGTGCCAGCAGCTTGACGGGGGGGTATACGCAGTATTTT
>TRBJ2-5|TRBV19|NA|NA
CASSILGGFGETQYF
TGTGCCAGTAGTATTTTGGGGGGCTTTGGAGAGACCCAGTACTTC
>TRBJ1-5|TRBV4-3|TRBD1|NA
CASSQDRVEQPQHF
TGCGCCAGCAGCCAGGACAGGGTGGAACAGCCCCAGCATTTT
>TRBJ2-3|TRBV2|NA|NA
CASSGTLGTQYF
TGTGCCAGCAGCGGAACGTTGGGTACGCAGTATTTT
>TRBJ1-1|TRBV14|TRBD1|NA
CASSSPGQGSTEAFF
TGTGCCAGCAGCTCCCCCGGACAGGGATCCACTGAAGCTTTCTTT
>TRBJ2-2|TRBV7-8|TRBD2|NA
CASSPREGGENTGELFF
TGTGCCAGCAGCCCTCGGGAGGGCGGGGAAAACACCGGGGAGCTGTTTTTT
>TRBJ1-4|TRBV7-9|NA|NA
CASSSASVGGEKLFF
TGTGCCAGCAGCTCGGCGTCAGTGGGTGGGGAAAAACTGTTTTTT
>TRBJ2-5|TRBV4-3|TRBD1|NA
CASSQVGVQGAETQYF
TGCGCCAGCAGCCAAGTAGGCGTGCAGGGGGCAGAGACCCAGTACTTC